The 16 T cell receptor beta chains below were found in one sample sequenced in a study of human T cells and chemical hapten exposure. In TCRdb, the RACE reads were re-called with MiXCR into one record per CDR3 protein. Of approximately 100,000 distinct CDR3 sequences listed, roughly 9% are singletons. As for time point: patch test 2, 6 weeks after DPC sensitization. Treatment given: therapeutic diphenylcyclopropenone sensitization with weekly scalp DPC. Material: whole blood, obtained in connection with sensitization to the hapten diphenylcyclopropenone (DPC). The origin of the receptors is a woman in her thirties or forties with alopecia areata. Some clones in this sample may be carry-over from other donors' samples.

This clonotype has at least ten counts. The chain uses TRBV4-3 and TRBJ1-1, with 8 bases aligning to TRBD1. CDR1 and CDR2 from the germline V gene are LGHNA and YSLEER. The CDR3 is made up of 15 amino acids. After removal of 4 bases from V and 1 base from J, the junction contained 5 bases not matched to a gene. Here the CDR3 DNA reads TGCGCCAGCAGCCGATACGGACAGGGGAACACTGAAGCTTTCTTT. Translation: CASSRYGQGNTEAFF.

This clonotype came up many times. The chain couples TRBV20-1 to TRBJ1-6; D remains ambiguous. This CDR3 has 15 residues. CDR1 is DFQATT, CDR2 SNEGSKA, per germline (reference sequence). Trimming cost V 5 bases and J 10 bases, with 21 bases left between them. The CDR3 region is CSAQVWAVSLSPLHF. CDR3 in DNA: TGCAGTGCTCAAGTCTGGGCGGTCTCTCTCTCACCCCTCCACTTT.

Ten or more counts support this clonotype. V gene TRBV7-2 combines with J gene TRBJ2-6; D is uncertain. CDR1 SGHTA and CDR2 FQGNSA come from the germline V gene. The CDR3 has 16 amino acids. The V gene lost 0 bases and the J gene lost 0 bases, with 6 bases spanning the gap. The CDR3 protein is CASSLATSSGANVLTF. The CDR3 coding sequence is TGTGCCAGCAGCTTAGCGACGAGCTCTGGGGCCAACGTCCTGACTTTC.

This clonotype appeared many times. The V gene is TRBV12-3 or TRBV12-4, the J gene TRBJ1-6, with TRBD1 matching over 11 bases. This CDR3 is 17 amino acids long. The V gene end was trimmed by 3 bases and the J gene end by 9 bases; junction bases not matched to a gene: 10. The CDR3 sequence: CASSFPGQGEWSSPLHF. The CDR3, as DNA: TGTGCCAGCAGTTTCCCGGGACAGGGGGAATGGAGTTCACCCCTCCACTTT.

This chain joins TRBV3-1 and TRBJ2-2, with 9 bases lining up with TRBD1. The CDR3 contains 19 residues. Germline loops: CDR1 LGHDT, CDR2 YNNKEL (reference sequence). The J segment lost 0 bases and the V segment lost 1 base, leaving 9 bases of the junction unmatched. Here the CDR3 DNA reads TGTGCCAGCAGCCAAGGAAGCTGGGGGACAGGGCCGAACACCGGGGAGCTGTTTTTT. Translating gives CASSQGSWGTGPNTGELFF.

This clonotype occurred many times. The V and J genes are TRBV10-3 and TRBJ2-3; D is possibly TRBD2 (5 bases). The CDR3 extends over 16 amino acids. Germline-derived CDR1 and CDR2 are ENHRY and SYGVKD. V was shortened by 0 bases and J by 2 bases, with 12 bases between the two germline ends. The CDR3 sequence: CAISESPAGNTDTQYF. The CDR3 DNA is TGTGCCATCAGTGAGTCCCCGGCGGGCAACACAGATACGCAGTATTTT.

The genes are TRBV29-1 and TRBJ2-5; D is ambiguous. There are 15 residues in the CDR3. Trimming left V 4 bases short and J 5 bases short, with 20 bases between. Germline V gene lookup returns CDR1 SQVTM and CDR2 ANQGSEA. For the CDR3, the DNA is TGCAGCGTTGGCCTCGGCGGTCCCACTCAGGAGACCCAGTACTTC. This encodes CSVGLGGPTQETQYF.

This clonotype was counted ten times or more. CDR3 amino acids: CASSSTGLTEAFF. CDR3 coding DNA: TGCGCCAGCAGCTCGACAGGGCTCACTGAAGCTTTCTTT. V is TRBV5-1 and J is TRBJ1-1; 7 bases map to TRBD1. V dropped 3 bases and J dropped 4; count of bases not matched to a gene: 3. The CDR3 covers 13 residues. Germline CDR1 reads SGHRS; CDR2 reads YFSETQ.

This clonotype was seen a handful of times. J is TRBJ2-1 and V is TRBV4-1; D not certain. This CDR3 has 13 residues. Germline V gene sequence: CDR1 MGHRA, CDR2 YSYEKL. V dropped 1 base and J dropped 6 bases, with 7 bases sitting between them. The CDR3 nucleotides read TGCGCCAGCAGCCAAGCCAACCCCAATGAGCAGTTCTTC. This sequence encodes CASSQANPNEQFF.

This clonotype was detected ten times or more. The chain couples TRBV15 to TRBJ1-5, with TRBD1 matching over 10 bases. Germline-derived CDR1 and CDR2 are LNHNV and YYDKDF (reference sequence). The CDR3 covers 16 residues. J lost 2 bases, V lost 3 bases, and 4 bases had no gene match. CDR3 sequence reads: CATSRPGTGGNQPQHF. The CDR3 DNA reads TGTGCCACCAGCAGGCCCGGGACAGGGGGCAATCAGCCCCAGCATTTT. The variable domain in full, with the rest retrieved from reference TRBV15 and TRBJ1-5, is DAMVIQNPRYQVTQFGKPVTLSCSQTLNHNVMYWYQQKSSQAPKLLFHYYDKDFNNEADTPDNFQSRRPNTSFCFLDIRSPGLGDTAMYLCATSRPGTGGNQPQHFGDGTRLSIL.

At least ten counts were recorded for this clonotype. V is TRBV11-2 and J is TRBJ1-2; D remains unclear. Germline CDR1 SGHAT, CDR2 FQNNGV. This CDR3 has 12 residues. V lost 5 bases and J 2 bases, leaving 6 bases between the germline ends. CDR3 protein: CASSQLNYGYTF. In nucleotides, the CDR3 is TGTGCCAGCAGCCAATTAAACTATGGCTACACCTTC.

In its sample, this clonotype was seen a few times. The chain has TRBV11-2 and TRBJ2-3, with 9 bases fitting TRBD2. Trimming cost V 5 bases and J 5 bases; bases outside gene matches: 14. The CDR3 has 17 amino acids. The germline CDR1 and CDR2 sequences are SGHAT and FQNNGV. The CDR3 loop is CASSPRSRGGAQDTQYF. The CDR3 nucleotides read TGTGCCAGCAGCCCTAGATCCCGCGGGGGGGCCCAAGATACGCAGTATTTT.

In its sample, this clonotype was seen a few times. In DNA, the CDR3 is TGTGCCAGCAGCTTAGGGCTAGCGGGGGCCGGGGGCACAGATACGCAGTATTTT. Translating gives CASSLGLAGAGGTDTQYF. The V and J genes are TRBV7-2 and TRBJ2-3; TRBD2 agrees at 10 bases. The CDR3 has 18 residues. Germline CDR1 and CDR2: SGHTA and FQGNSA. The ends lost 1 base at V and 1 base at J; junction bases unmatched: 8.

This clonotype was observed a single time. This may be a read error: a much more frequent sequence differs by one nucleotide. Written as DNA, the CDR3 is TGTGCCAGCATTTGGACCAAATCGAACACTGAAGCTTTCTTT. Residues: CASIWTKSNTEAFF. The chain carries TRBV2 and TRBJ1-1; no firm D call. Trimming removed 7 bases from V and 1 base from J, with 13 bases in between. CDR3 size: 14 residues. Germline CDR1 reads SNHLY; CDR2 reads FYNNEI.

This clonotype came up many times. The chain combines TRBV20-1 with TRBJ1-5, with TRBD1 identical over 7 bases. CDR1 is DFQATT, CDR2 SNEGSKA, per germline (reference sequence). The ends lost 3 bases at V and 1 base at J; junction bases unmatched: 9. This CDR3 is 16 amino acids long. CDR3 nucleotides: TGCAGTGCTAGCCCTTTGACAGGGAACAGCAATCAGCCCCAGCATTTT. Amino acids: CSASPLTGNSNQPQHF.

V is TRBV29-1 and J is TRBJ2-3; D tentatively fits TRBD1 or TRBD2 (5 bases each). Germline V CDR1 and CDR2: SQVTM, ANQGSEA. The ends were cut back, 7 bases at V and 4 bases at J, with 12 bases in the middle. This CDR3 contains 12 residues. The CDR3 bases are TGCAGCGGAGGGACGGCCGCAGATACGCAGTATTTT. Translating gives CSGGTAADTQYF.